A single sample is the source of the 15 T cell receptor beta chains below, sequenced in a study of blood T cell repertoires in COVID-19. Measured with immunoSEQ multiplex PCR; TCRdb has only the in-frame clones, and not every one. The sample includes approximately 230,000 clones, around 83% seen only once; the top ten take around 6%. The sequenced material came from peripheral blood. The receptors originated from an elderly man with acute or convalescent COVID-19.

The rearrangement links TRBV3-1 (or the pseudogene TRBV3-2) to TRBJ1-2, with a tentative D call TRBD1 (6 bases). Germline CDR1 is LGHDT and CDR2 is YNNKEL (reference sequence). V was clipped by 0 bases and J by 5 bases, with 16 bases between them. This CDR3 contains 16 residues. CDR3 sequence: CASSQEGAERIYGYTF. The CDR3 region has the DNA TGTGCCAGCAGCCAAGAGGGGGCAGAGAGAATATATGGCTACACCTTC.

The rearrangement uses TRBV9 and TRBJ2-5; 9 nucleotides line up with TRBD1. The CDR3 is 16 residues long. Germline V gene data show CDR1 as SGDLS and CDR2 as YYNGEE. With V trimmed by 2 bases and J by 3 bases, 8 bases remained unmatched. DNA for the CDR3: TGTGCCAGCAGCGTGAGACCCGGGACAGGGAAAGAGACCCAGTACTTC. Translated, it gives CASSVRPGTGKETQYF.

The chain links TRBV5-4 to TRBJ2-5, with 7 bases lining up with TRBD1. The V and J ends lost 3 bases and 1 base, in that order; junction bases with no gene match: 12. The CDR3 runs to 17 residues. Germline lookup yields CDR1 SGHNT and CDR2 YYREEE (reference sequence). The CDR3 DNA reads as TGTGCCAGCAGCTCTGACCCGGGACAGACTATCCAAGAGACCCAGTACTTC. Encoded protein: CASSSDPGQTIQETQYF.

This clone was observed once. The V call is TRBV5-1, the J call TRBJ2-7, with TRBD2 matching over 10 bases. With V trimmed by 0 bases and J by 1 base, 4 bases remained unmatched. The CDR3 is made up of 16 amino acids. Germline-derived CDR1 and CDR2 are SGHRS and YFSETQ. The CDR3 loop is CASSLAGTSVSYEQYF. In nucleotides, the CDR3 is TGCGCCAGCAGCTTGGCCGGGACTAGCGTTTCCTACGAGCAGTACTTC. The full variable domain, in which reference TRBV5-1 and TRBJ2-7 provide the parts outside the CDR3, is KAGVTQTPRYLIKTRGQQVTLSCSPISGHRSVSWYQQTPGQGLQFLFEYFSETQRNKGNFPGRFSGRQFSNSRSEMNVSTLELGDSALYLCASSLAGTSVSYEQYFGPGTRLTVT.

The genes are TRBV5-5 and TRBJ2-7; 8 nucleotides align to TRBD1. The CDR3 totals 15 residues. Germline V gives CDR1 SGHKS, CDR2 YYEKEE (reference sequence). Germline trimming cut 0 bases from V and 3 bases from J; bases unmatched to any gene: 5. This CDR3 is CASSLAGGIGYEQYF. The CDR3 region has the DNA TGTGCCAGCAGCTTGGCAGGGGGCATAGGCTACGAGCAGTACTTC.

The rearrangement joins TRBV20-1 to TRBJ2-1; TRBD1 is a possible D gene (6 bases). This CDR3 region has 11 residues. The V end lost 6 bases, the J end lost 7 bases, and 10 bases lay between the germline ends. From germline, CDR1 is DFQATT and CDR2 SNEGSKA (reference sequence). This CDR3 is CSAYRVNEQFF. CDR3 nucleotides: TGCAGTGCCTACAGGGTGAATGAGCAGTTCTTC.

This chain joins TRBV7-8 and TRBJ1-5; 9 nucleotides line up with TRBD1. Losses at the gene ends were 4 bases for V and 1 base for J; bases not matched to a gene: 5. The CDR3 has 16 amino acids. Germline CDR1 SGHVS, CDR2 FQNEAQ. The CDR3 here is CASSSPGQGSNQPQHF. Here the CDR3 DNA reads TGTGCCAGCAGCTCGCCGGGACAGGGAAGCAATCAGCCCCAGCATTTT.

The chain combines TRBV5-1 with TRBJ2-5; 8 nucleotides align to TRBD1. The V gene's germline CDR1 is SGHRS and CDR2 YFSETQ. The CDR3 covers 16 residues. Losses at the gene ends were 0 bases for V and 4 bases for J; bases not matched to a gene: 8. The chain's CDR3 is CASSLDGQGARETQYF. The DNA for the CDR3 is TGCGCCAGCAGCTTGGATGGGCAGGGGGCTAGAGAGACCCAGTACTTC.

The count of this clone is one. The chain combines TRBV30 with TRBJ1-2; no firm D call. The germline V gene has CDR1 GTSNPN and CDR2 SVGIG (reference sequence). The V gene lost 2 bases and the J gene lost 4 bases, with 8 bases spanning the gap. The CDR3 loop spans 12 amino acids. Here the CDR3 reads CAWSRVLYGYTF. CDR3 nucleotides: TGTGCCTGGAGTCGGGTTCTCTATGGCTACACCTTC.

J is TRBJ1-1 and V is TRBV28; tentatively, D is TRBD1 (6 bases). The germline CDR1 and CDR2 sequences are MDHEN and SYDVKM. The CDR3 contains 14 residues. Trimming shortened V by 11 bases and J by 6 bases, and 22 bases separated the two germline ends. The chain's CDR3 is CALSPPRGAAEAFF. The CDR3 DNA reads TGTGCCCTCAGCCCCCCACGGGGGGCCGCTGAAGCTTTCTTT.

J is TRBJ1-5 and V is TRBV19; D might be TRBD1 (5 bases). The CDR3 sequence is 13 residues long. Looked up from germline, CDR1 is LNHDA and CDR2 is SQIVND (reference sequence). The V end lost 5 bases, the J end lost 5 bases, and 10 bases lay between the germline ends. CDR3 residues: CASSQGGYQPQHF. The CDR3 coding sequence is TGTGCCAGTAGTCAGGGTGGGTATCAGCCCCAGCATTTT. The full variable domain, in which reference TRBV19 and TRBJ1-5 provide the parts outside the CDR3, is DGGITQSPKYLFRKEGQNVTLSCEQNLNHDAMYWYRQDPGQGLRLIYYSQIVNDFQKGDIAEGYSVSREKKESFPLTVTSAQKNPTAFYLCASSQGGYQPQHFGDGTRLSIL.

J is TRBJ1-1 and V is TRBV5-1; the match to TRBD1 covers 10 bases. The V segment lost 7 bases and the J segment 7 bases; nucleotides outside the gene matches: 16. This CDR3 spans 16 amino acids. Germline V lookup: CDR1 SGHRS, CDR2 YFSETQ. The CDR3 nucleotides read TGCGCCAGCCGGGGCATAAGCGGACAGGGGGTTTTTGAAGCTTTCTTT. Translated, it gives CASRGISGQGVFEAFF.

DNA of the CDR3: TGTGCCAGCAGTTTCGGTTCTTCGGGTGGCTACACCTTC. This gives the protein CASSFGSSGGYTF. The V gene is TRBV27, the J gene TRBJ1-2; D is unresolved. CDR3 length: 13 amino acids. CDR1 MNHEY and CDR2 SMNVEV come from the germline V gene (reference sequence). Trimming pared 3 bases from V and 7 bases from J, leaving 12 bases between.

This chain uses TRBV7-6 with TRBJ2-7, with D possibly matching TRBD2 (6 bases). V was clipped by 1 base and J by 0 bases, with 19 bases between them. The CDR3 runs to 18 residues. CDR1 and CDR2 from the germline V gene are SGHVS and FNYEAQ. The CDR3 loop is CASSLGVAVQTPSYEQYF. The CDR3 DNA is TGTGCCAGCAGCTTAGGGGTAGCGGTCCAAACTCCCTCCTACGAGCAGTACTTC.

A single count supports this clone. The V and J genes are TRBV18 and TRBJ2-2, with D possibly matching TRBD2 (5 bases). The CDR3 extends over 13 amino acids. Germline V gene data show CDR1 as KGHSH and CDR2 as LQKENI. V lost 2 bases and J lost 6, with 7 bases in between. In DNA form, the CDR3 reads TGTGCCAGCTCACCAACGGAGGCCGGGGAGCTGTTTTTT. It is translated as CASSPTEAGELFF. Combining the CDR3 with reference TRBV18 and TRBJ2-2 gives the whole variable domain NAGVMQNPRHLVRRRGQEARLRCSPMKGHSHVYWYRQLPEEGLKFMVYLQKENIIDESGMPKERFSAEFPKEGPSILRIQQVVRGDSAAYFCASSPTEAGELFFGEGSRLTVL.